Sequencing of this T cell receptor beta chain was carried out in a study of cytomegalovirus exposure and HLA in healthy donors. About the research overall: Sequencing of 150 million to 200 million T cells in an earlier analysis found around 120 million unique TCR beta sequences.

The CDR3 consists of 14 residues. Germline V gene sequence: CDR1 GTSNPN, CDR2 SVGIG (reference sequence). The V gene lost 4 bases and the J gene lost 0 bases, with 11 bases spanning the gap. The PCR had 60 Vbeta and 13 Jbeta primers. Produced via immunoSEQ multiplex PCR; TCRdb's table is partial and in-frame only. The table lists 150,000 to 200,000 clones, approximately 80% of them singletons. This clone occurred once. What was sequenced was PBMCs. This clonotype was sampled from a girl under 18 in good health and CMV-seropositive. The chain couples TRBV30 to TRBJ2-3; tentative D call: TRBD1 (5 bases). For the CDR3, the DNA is TGTGCCTGGAACAGGATTTCTAGCACAGATACGCAGTATTTT. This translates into CAWNRISSTDTQYF.